This is a list of T cell receptor beta chains from one sample in a study of cytomegalovirus exposure and HLA in healthy donors. The assay was immunoSEQ multiplex PCR, and TCRdb's table has in-frame clones only and misses some. The data contain some 130,000 clones, roughly 79% of them singletons. The sample was PBMCs. These receptors all come from a man aged 25-45 years in good health and CMV-seropositive. Both conserved end residues are part of each CDR3. Fields, in order: clone size, V gene, J gene, D gene, CDR3 protein, CDR3 DNA. The D gene is left open where the match is weak. Size tells how often a clone was seen (once, few, many) or the class of an expanded clone, and some rows leave it out.

abundance: NA; v_gene: TRBV6-5; j_gene: TRBJ1-1; d_gene: NA; CDR3aa: CASSYPGANTEAFF; CDR3nt: TGTGCCAGCAGTTACCCAGGGGCGAACACTGAAGCTTTCTTT
abundance: NA; v_gene: TRBV7-4; j_gene: TRBJ1-5; d_gene: TRBD1; CDR3aa: CATQQGGGGNQPQHF; CDR3nt: TGTGCCACCCAACAGGGGGGGGGAGGCAATCAGCCCCAGCATTTT
abundance: NA; v_gene: TRBV7-9; j_gene: TRBJ1-2; d_gene: NA; CDR3aa: CASSSHSSRGYTF; CDR3nt: TGTGCCAGCAGCTCCCATTCCTCGAGGGGCTACACCTTC
abundance: once; v_gene: TRBV10-1; j_gene: TRBJ2-7; d_gene: NA; CDR3aa: CASSDPRGEQYF; CDR3nt: TGCGCCAGCAGTGACCCACGGGGCGAGCAGTACTTC
abundance: NA; v_gene: TRBV7-9; j_gene: TRBJ2-3; d_gene: TRBD1; CDR3aa: CASSFDRAGDTQYF; CDR3nt: TGTGCCAGCAGCTTCGACAGGGCGGGAGATACGCAGTATTTT
abundance: NA; v_gene: TRBV7-8; j_gene: TRBJ2-7; d_gene: TRBD2; CDR3aa: CASSLGISGGPYEQYF; CDR3nt: TGTGCCAGCAGCTTGGGTATTAGCGGGGGCCCCTACGAGCAGTACTTC
abundance: NA; v_gene: TRBV15; j_gene: TRBJ1-2; d_gene: NA; CDR3aa: CATSRDVGGYGYTF; CDR3nt: TGTGCCACCAGCAGAGATGTAGGGGGCTATGGCTACACCTTC
abundance: few; v_gene: TRBV25-1; j_gene: TRBJ1-2; d_gene: NA; CDR3aa: CASTGVEDYGYTF; CDR3nt: TGTGCCAGCACCGGGGTGGAGGACTATGGCTACACCTTC
abundance: NA; v_gene: TRBV4-1; j_gene: TRBJ1-1; d_gene: NA; CDR3aa: CASSQTSGETEAFF; CDR3nt: TGCGCCAGCAGCCAAACGTCAGGGGAAACTGAAGCTTTCTTT
abundance: NA; v_gene: TRBV19; j_gene: TRBJ1-1; d_gene: NA; CDR3aa: CASSIITKGVVTEAFF; CDR3nt: TGTGCCAGTAGTATAATAACAAAAGGGGTGGTGACTGAAGCTTTCTTT
abundance: NA; v_gene: TRBV19; j_gene: TRBJ1-5; d_gene: NA; CDR3aa: CASSIPVGGGGNQPQHF; CDR3nt: TGTGCCAGTAGTATACCGGTAGGGGGGGGAGGCAATCAGCCCCAGCATTTT
abundance: once; v_gene: TRBV9; j_gene: TRBJ1-2; d_gene: TRBD1; CDR3aa: CASSEGQGGFYGYTF; CDR3nt: TGTGCCAGCAGCGAGGGGCAGGGGGGTTTCTATGGCTACACCTTC
abundance: NA; v_gene: TRBV7-8; j_gene: TRBJ2-7; d_gene: TRBD1; CDR3aa: CASSLEGQGYYEQYF; CDR3nt: TGTGCCAGCAGCTTAGAGGGACAGGGGTACTACGAGCAGTACTTC
abundance: NA; v_gene: TRBV7-2; j_gene: TRBJ2-3; d_gene: NA; CDR3aa: CASSLEGNTQYF; CDR3nt: TGTGCCAGCAGCTTAGAGGGGAATACGCAGTATTTT